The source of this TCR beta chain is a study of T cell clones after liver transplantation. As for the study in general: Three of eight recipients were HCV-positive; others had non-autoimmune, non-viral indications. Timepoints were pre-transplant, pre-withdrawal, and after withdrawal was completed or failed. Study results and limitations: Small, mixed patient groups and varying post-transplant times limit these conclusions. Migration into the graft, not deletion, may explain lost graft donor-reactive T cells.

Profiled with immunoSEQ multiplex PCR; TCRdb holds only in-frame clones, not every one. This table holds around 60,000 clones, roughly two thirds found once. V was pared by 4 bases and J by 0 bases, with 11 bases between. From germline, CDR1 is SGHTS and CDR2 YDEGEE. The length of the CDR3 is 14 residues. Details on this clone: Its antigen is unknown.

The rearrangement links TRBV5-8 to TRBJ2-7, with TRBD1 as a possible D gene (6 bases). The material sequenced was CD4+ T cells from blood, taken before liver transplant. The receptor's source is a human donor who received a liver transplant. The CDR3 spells CASSRGQRSYEQYF. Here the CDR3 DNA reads TGTGCCAGCAGCCGAGGACAGCGCTCCTACGAGCAGTACTTC.